The rows below give T cell receptor beta chains drawn from one sample of a study of blood T cell repertoires in COVID-19. Sequencing was performed with immunoSEQ multiplex PCR; in TCRdb, only in-frame clones are kept and a portion is missing. The table records about 230,000 clones, over 65% of them present only once. The sample consisted of peripheral blood. The receptors come from a woman aged 70-85 years with active or convalescent COVID-19. Each CDR3 is given with its conserved first and last residue. The order of the fields is D gene, clone size, V gene, J gene, CDR3 protein, CDR3 DNA. A D gene is named only where the DNA matches it firmly. Clone size appears in some rows only: once, few, many, or a class for an expanded clone.

D: TRBD1; size: few; V: TRBV29-1; J: TRBJ1-3; CDR3: CSVQSPTGYSGNTIYF; DNA: TGCAGCGTTCAATCCCCGACAGGGTACTCTGGAAACACCATATATTTT
D: TRBD2; size: NA; V: TRBV9; J: TRBJ2-7; CDR3: CASSGGPGRAYEQYF; DNA: TGTGCCAGCAGCGGAGGTCCCGGGAGGGCCTACGAGCAGTACTTC
D: NA; size: NA; V: TRBV27; J: TRBJ1-2; CDR3: CASGPVGGGGYTF; DNA: TGTGCCAGCGGGCCTGTAGGGGGGGGCGGCTACACCTTC
D: NA; size: NA; V: TRBV28; J: TRBJ2-1; CDR3: CASSLWGLSSYNEQFF; DNA: TGTGCCAGCAGTTTATGGGGACTGAGCTCCTACAATGAGCAGTTCTTC
D: NA; size: NA; V: TRBV30; J: TRBJ2-5; CDR3: CALMSAFYETQYF; DNA: TGTGCGTTAATGAGCGCGTTTTACGAGACCCAGTACTTC
D: TRBD1; size: NA; V: TRBV7-6; J: TRBJ2-5; CDR3: CASSGTGVGETQYF; DNA: TGTGCCAGCAGCGGGACAGGGGTGGGGGAGACCCAGTACTTC
D: NA; size: NA; V: TRBV7-9; J: TRBJ1-2; CDR3: CASSLAAGRSGGYTF; DNA: TGTGCCAGCAGCTTAGCGGCAGGTCGGTCAGGTGGCTACACCTTC
D: NA; size: NA; V: TRBV3-1/TRBV3-2; J: TRBJ2-2; CDR3: CASSQSAGELFF; DNA: TGTGCCAGCAGCCAATCGGCCGGGGAGCTGTTTTTT
D: TRBD1; size: NA; V: TRBV5-1; J: TRBJ1-2; CDR3: CASSLTQGDHGYTF; DNA: TGCGCCAGCAGCCTCACCCAGGGGGACCATGGCTACACCTTC
D: TRBD2; size: NA; V: TRBV5-1; J: TRBJ2-2; CDR3: CASSSGTSGTVGGELFF; DNA: TGCGCCAGCAGCTCCGGGACTAGCGGGACGGTAGGCGGGGAGCTGTTTTTT
D: NA; size: NA; V: TRBV7-9; J: TRBJ1-4; CDR3: CASSRGVWEKLFF; DNA: TGTGCCAGCAGCCGGGGAGTCTGGGAAAAACTGTTTTTT
D: NA; size: NA; V: TRBV19; J: TRBJ1-5; CDR3: CASKEPDVYQPQHF; DNA: TGTGCCAGTAAGGAGCCGGATGTGTATCAGCCCCAGCATTTT
D: NA; size: NA; V: TRBV7-9; J: TRBJ2-6; CDR3: CASSHTGSGANVLTF; DNA: TGTGCCAGCAGCCATACAGGGTCTGGGGCCAACGTCCTGACTTTC
D: TRBD2; size: NA; V: TRBV19; J: TRBJ2-1; CDR3: CASSIPTSGGNEQFF; DNA: TGTGCCAGTAGTATACCGACTAGCGGGGGAAATGAGCAGTTCTTC
D: TRBD2; size: NA; V: TRBV4-2; J: TRBJ2-7; CDR3: CASSPGLAGAFYEQYF; DNA: TGTGCCAGCAGCCCCGGACTAGCGGGAGCATTTTACGAGCAGTACTTC
D: NA; size: NA; V: TRBV28; J: TRBJ1-4; CDR3: CASSFPRDNEKLFF; DNA: TGTGCCAGCAGTTTTCCCAGGGATAATGAAAAACTGTTTTTT
D: NA; size: NA; V: TRBV29-1; J: TRBJ1-2; CDR3: CSVEKSGGYTF; DNA: TGCAGCGTTGAAAAGTCAGGCGGCTACACCTTC
D: TRBD1; size: NA; V: TRBV5-6; J: TRBJ1-2; CDR3: CASTQTGVDYGYTF; DNA: TGTGCCAGCACCCAAACAGGGGTCGACTATGGCTACACCTTC
D: NA; size: NA; V: TRBV2; J: TRBJ2-5; CDR3: CASSGGRTVVTQYF; DNA: TGTGCCAGCAGTGGGGGCAGGACAGTCGTTACCCAGTACTTC
D: NA; size: NA; V: TRBV27; J: TRBJ2-3; CDR3: CASTSSRGADTQYF; DNA: TGTGCCAGCACCAGCTCCAGGGGCGCAGATACGCAGTATTTT
D: TRBD1; size: NA; V: TRBV5-6; J: TRBJ1-2; CDR3: CASRPENRGGYTF; DNA: TGTGCCAGCAGGCCTGAGAACAGGGGGGGCTACACCTTC
D: TRBD1; size: once; V: TRBV7-8; J: TRBJ2-1; CDR3: CASSLEGAPSYNEQFF; DNA: TGTGCCAGCAGCTTAGAGGGGGCACCGAGCTACAATGAGCAGTTCTTC
D: NA; size: NA; V: TRBV7-8; J: TRBJ2-1; CDR3: CASSLVAAAGSYNEQFF; DNA: TGTGCCAGCAGCTTGGTGGCGGCGGCGGGGTCCTACAATGAGCAGTTCTTC
D: TRBD1; size: NA; V: TRBV15; J: TRBJ2-2; CDR3: CATRRPGGRGTGELFF; DNA: TGTGCCACCAGAAGGCCAGGGGGCCGGGGCACCGGGGAGCTGTTTTTT